The rows below give T cell receptor beta chains drawn from one sample of a study of CD8 T cells in Susac syndrome. MiXCR, applied by TCRdb to the immunoSEQ multiplex PCR reads, yields one record per CDR3 protein. This sample yields 150,000 to 200,000 distinct CDR3 sequences, of which approximately 95% are seen a single time; less than 0.15% belongs to the top ten. The sample comprised CD4+ T cells from PBMCs. Receptors were obtained from a human donor with Susac syndrome. Each CDR3 is given without its conserved first and last residue. Not every row has a clone size; where given, it reads once, few, many or a size class.

j_gene,v_gene,abundance,CDR3aa
TRBJ1-5,TRBV6-2/TRBV6-3,.,ASSNRDNQQPQH
TRBJ2-1,TRBV27,.,ASSRAF
TRBJ2-7,TRBV19,once,ASSILASHYEQY
TRBJ2-2,TRBV5-6,.,ASSPERATGELF
TRBJ2-5,TRBV7-3,.,ASSSSGPQETQY
TRBJ1-1,TRBV29-1,.,SVEPTTEAF
TRBJ1-5,TRBV18,.,ASSQGENQPQH
TRBJ1-2,TRBV7-9,.,ASSLATANYGYT
TRBJ2-5,TRBV27,.,ASPMVGLASVQETQY
TRBJ2-1,TRBV7-2,.,ASSFRLAGEEQF
TRBJ2-7,TRBV20-1,.,SARDLAFSSYEQY
TRBJ2-5,TRBV15,.,ATSVDGSQGETQY
TRBJ2-1,TRBV28,.,ASRSGGSSLNEQF
TRBJ2-6,TRBV3-1,.,ASSQRARGMSGANVLT
TRBJ2-5,TRBV20-1,.,SASYGWEETQY
TRBJ1-5,TRBV12-3/TRBV12-4,.,ASGLTGNQPQH
TRBJ2-7,TRBV19,.,ASKFRGSYEQY
TRBJ2-7,TRBV6-5,.,ASGPGGSYEQY
TRBJ2-3,TRBV20-1,once,SARLAGTTDTQY
TRBJ2-5,TRBV7-9,once,ASSLTVYEETQY
TRBJ1-1,TRBV29-1,.,SVDGDLNTEAF
TRBJ2-1,TRBV5-6,.,ASSLQGSYNEQF
TRBJ2-7,TRBV12-3/TRBV12-4,.,ASRATGARAGEQY
TRBJ2-2,TRBV23-1,.,ASSKLITGELF
TRBJ2-5,TRBV5-1,.,ASSRRWPDDGLGETQY
TRBJ2-1,TRBV7-2,.,ASSPRAIHNEQF
TRBJ2-3,TRBV20-1,.,SARRLAGGGAQY
TRBJ2-7,TRBV11-2,.,ASSTTPYEQY
TRBJ2-6,TRBV6-1,.,ASSAISGANVLT
TRBJ2-4,TRBV29-1,.,SVLANGGGLLAKNIQY
TRBJ2-2,TRBV5-1,.,ASSLDGAGELF
TRBJ1-5,TRBV6-1,.,ASSAQGDQPQH
TRBJ2-3,TRBV9,.,ASSFRLADTDTQY
TRBJ2-1,TRBV20-1,.,SATRGGRDEQF
TRBJ1-4,TRBV20-1,few,SARGQGNEKLF
TRBJ1-1,TRBV18,once,ASSRSDTNTEAF
TRBJ2-5,TRBV30,.,AWSVGATETQY
TRBJ2-7,TRBV7-9,.,ASSFQGPSYEQY
TRBJ1-4,TRBV9,.,ASSVAYGGRNEKLF
TRBJ2-1,TRBV12-3/TRBV12-4,.,ASSRGLADEQF
TRBJ2-2,TRBV7-8,.,ASSLAGTSVGGELF
TRBJ2-2,TRBV14,once,ASSQPVPGELF
TRBJ2-7,TRBV12-3/TRBV12-4,.,ASSQLAGKFYEQY
TRBJ2-1,TRBV11-2,.,ASSSRLAVYNEQF
TRBJ1-5,TRBV10-3,.,AISESGGFSNQPQH
TRBJ2-7,TRBV19,.,ASSSGREQY
TRBJ1-2,TRBV4-1,.,ASSQDGYGYT
TRBJ1-5,TRBV18,.,ASSLGRANQPQH
TRBJ2-7,TRBV12-3/TRBV12-4,.,ASSLGLAGVLREQY
TRBJ2-7,TRBV20-1,.,SASDPGHYEQY
TRBJ1-1,TRBV20-1,.,SAAQQVGTEAF
TRBJ1-3,TRBV30,.,AWSVSGAGNTIY
TRBJ2-1,TRBV28,once,ASSQLAGASYEQF
TRBJ2-4,TRBV18,once,ASSPQQAKNIQY
TRBJ2-3,TRBV14,.,ASSQDYRTDTQY
TRBJ2-7,TRBV7-2,.,ASTPLGGGVREQY